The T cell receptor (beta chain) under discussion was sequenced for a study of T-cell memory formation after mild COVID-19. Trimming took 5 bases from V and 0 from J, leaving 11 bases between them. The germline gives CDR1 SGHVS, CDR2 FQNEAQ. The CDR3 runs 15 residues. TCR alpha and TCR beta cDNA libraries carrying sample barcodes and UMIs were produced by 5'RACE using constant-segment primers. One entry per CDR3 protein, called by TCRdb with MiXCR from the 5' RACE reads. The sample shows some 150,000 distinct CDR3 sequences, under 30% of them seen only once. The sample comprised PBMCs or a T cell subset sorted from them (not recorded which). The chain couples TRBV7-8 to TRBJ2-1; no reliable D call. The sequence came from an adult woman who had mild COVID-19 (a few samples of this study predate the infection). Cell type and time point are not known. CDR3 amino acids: CASSPYTSSYNEQFF. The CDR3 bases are TGTGCCAGCAGCCCCTACACGAGCTCCTACAATGAGCAGTTCTTC.